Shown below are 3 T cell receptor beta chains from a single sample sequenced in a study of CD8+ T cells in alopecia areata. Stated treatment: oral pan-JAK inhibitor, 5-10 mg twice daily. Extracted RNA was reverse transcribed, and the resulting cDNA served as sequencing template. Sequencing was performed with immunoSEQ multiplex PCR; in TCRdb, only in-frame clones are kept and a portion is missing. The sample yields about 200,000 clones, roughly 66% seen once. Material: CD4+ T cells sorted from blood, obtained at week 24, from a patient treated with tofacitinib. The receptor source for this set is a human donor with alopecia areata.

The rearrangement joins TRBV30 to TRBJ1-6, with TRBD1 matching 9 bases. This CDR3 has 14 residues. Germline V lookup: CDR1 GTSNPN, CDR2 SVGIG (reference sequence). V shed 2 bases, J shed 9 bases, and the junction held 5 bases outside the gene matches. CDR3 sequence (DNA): TGTGCCTGGAGTCAGGGACAGGGTGGTTCACCCCTCCACTTT. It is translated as CAWSQGQGGSPLHF. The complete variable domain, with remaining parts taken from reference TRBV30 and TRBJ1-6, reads SQTIHQWPATLVQPVGSPLSLECTVEGTSNPNLYWYRQAAGRGLQLLFYSVGIGQISSEVPQNLSASRPQDRQFILSSKKLLLSDSGFYLCAWSQGQGGSPLHFGNGTRLTVT.

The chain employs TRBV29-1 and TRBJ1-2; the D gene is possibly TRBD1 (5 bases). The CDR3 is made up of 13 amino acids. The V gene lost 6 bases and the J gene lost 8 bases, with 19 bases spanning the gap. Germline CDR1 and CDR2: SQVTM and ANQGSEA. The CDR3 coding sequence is TGCAGCGTACGAGGAGGGGATTCTGGCGGCTACACCTTC. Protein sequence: CSVRGGDSGGYTF.

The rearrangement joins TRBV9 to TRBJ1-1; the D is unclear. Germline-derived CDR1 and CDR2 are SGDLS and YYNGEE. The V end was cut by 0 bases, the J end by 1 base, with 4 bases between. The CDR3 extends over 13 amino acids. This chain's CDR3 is CASSVGPNTEAFF. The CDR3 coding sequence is TGTGCCAGCAGCGTAGGTCCGAACACTGAAGCTTTCTTT.